A single sample gave rise to the 6 T cell receptor beta chains below, sequenced in a study of technical replicates of blood from several donors. Repertoires were generated with immunoSEQ multiplex PCR, while TCRdb's copy carries only in-frame clones and drops some. This sample has under 90,000 clones, with 85% to 95% found just once. Sequenced sample: T cells isolated from PBMCs. The origin of the receptors is a human donor in good health.

In its sample, this clone was seen once. The chain uses TRBV28 and TRBJ1-3; no definite D call. Germline V gene sequence: CDR1 MDHEN, CDR2 SYDVKM. V dropped 10 bases and J dropped 4 bases, with 14 bases sitting between them. This CDR3 has 13 residues. The CDR3 loop is CATHASRGNTIYF. The CDR3 DNA reads as TGTGCCACTCATGCTTCTCGGGGAAACACCATATATTTT.

The chain joins TRBV2 to TRBJ2-3; 9 bases line up with TRBD1. The germline CDR1 and CDR2 sequences are SNHLY and FYNNEI. The CDR3 spans 15 residues. After removal of 6 bases from V and 3 bases from J, the junction contained 7 bases not matched to a gene. CDR3 residues: CASRYNRGRTDTQYF. The CDR3 nucleotides read TGTGCCAGCAGGTACAACAGGGGGCGAACAGATACGCAGTATTTT.

The chain joins TRBV5-1 to TRBJ2-7; TRBD1 matches 8 bases. Germline-derived CDR1 and CDR2 are SGHRS and YFSETQ. With V trimmed by 2 bases and J by 3 bases, 4 bases remained unmatched. This CDR3 is 14 amino acids long. The CDR3, as DNA: TGCGCCAGCAGCTTTAGACAGGGGAACTACGAGCAGTACTTC. It yields the protein CASSFRQGNYEQYF.

The V call is TRBV28, the J call TRBJ2-2; the match to TRBD1 covers 8 bases. Germline CDR1 MDHEN, CDR2 SYDVKM. CDR3 length equals 15 residues. With V trimmed by 5 bases and J by 6 bases, 8 bases remained unmatched. CDR3 loop: CASSTDRVFSGELFF. Here the CDR3 DNA reads TGTGCCAGCAGTACGGACAGGGTTTTCTCCGGGGAGCTGTTTTTT.

This chain joins TRBV6-5 and TRBJ1-2; TRBD1 matches at 7 bases. The V gene end was trimmed by 0 bases and the J gene end by 9 bases; junction bases not matched to a gene: 13. The CDR3 has 16 residues. The germline CDR1 and CDR2 sequences are MNHEY and SVGAGI. This CDR3 is CASSYSGTATACSYTF. CDR3 DNA sequence: TGTGCCAGCAGTTACTCTGGGACAGCCACGGCTTGTAGCTACACCTTC.

The rearrangement links TRBV5-1 to TRBJ2-2; D uncertain. Per germline, CDR1 SGHRS and CDR2 YFSETQ. This CDR3 spans 13 amino acids. V was cut by 0 bases and J by 7 bases, with 7 bases left in between. CDR3 DNA sequence: TGCGCCAGCAGCTTGGAACATTTCGGGGAGCTGTTTTTT. It translates to CASSLEHFGELFF.